Listed below are T cell receptor beta chains from one sample, sequenced in a study of graft-versus-host responses after intestinal transplantation. TCRdb keeps only in-frame clones here, not all; method: immunoSEQ multiplex PCR. The data hold nearly 100,000 clones, with approximately 92% observed a single time. The material was PBMCs, obtained just under 460 days after intestinal transplant. Receptors were obtained from a human patient who received an intestinal transplant, so some T cells may come from the graft donor. Each CDR3 is given with its conserved first and last residue. Fields, in order: J gene, D gene, clone size, V gene, CDR3 protein, CDR3 DNA. A D gene is named only where the DNA matches it firmly. Expanded clones are given a class, and other clones once, few, many or no size at all.

J gene: TRBJ2-1; D gene: TRBD2; clone size: once; V gene: TRBV5-4; CDR3 protein: CASSPGTSGGMYNEQFF; CDR3 DNA: TGTGCCAGCAGCCCGGGGACTAGCGGGGGGATGTACAATGAGCAGTTCTTC
J gene: TRBJ1-3; D gene: .; clone size: .; V gene: TRBV7-9; CDR3 protein: CASSFLDSGNTIYF; CDR3 DNA: TGTGCCAGCAGCTTTTTGGACTCTGGAAACACCATATATTTT
J gene: TRBJ1-6; D gene: TRBD1; clone size: .; V gene: TRBV13; CDR3 protein: CASSFGQANSPLHF; CDR3 DNA: TGTGCCAGCAGCTTCGGACAGGCTAATTCACCCCTCCACTTT
J gene: TRBJ2-5; D gene: TRBD2; clone size: .; V gene: TRBV6-6; CDR3 protein: CASKARGDQETQYF; CDR3 DNA: TGTGCCAGCAAGGCGCGGGGGGACCAAGAGACCCAGTACTTC
J gene: TRBJ1-1; D gene: .; clone size: .; V gene: TRBV12-5; CDR3 protein: CASGPTGWGYTEAFF; CDR3 DNA: TGTGCTAGTGGTCCGACAGGTTGGGGGTACACTGAAGCTTTCTTT
J gene: TRBJ2-5; D gene: TRBD1; clone size: .; V gene: TRBV6-1; CDR3 protein: CASTGQGGETQYF; CDR3 DNA: TGTGCCAGCACCGGACAGGGAGGAGAGACCCAGTACTTC
J gene: TRBJ1-2; D gene: .; clone size: .; V gene: TRBV29-1; CDR3 protein: CSVEDLPGVNGYTF; CDR3 DNA: TGCAGCGTTGAAGATCTCCCAGGGGTGAATGGCTACACCTTC
J gene: TRBJ2-1; D gene: TRBD2; clone size: .; V gene: TRBV6-4; CDR3 protein: CASRISGEDEQFF; CDR3 DNA: TGTGCCAGCAGAATTAGCGGGGAGGATGAGCAGTTCTTC
J gene: TRBJ2-7; D gene: .; clone size: .; V gene: TRBV19; CDR3 protein: CASSPGAMNYEQYF; CDR3 DNA: TGTGCCAGTAGTCCAGGGGCGATGAACTACGAGCAGTACTTC
J gene: TRBJ1-4; D gene: TRBD1; clone size: few; V gene: TRBV6-5; CDR3 protein: CASSYLTGELFF; CDR3 DNA: TGTGCCAGCAGTTACCTGACAGGGGAACTGTTTTTT
J gene: TRBJ2-1; D gene: .; clone size: .; V gene: TRBV5-4; CDR3 protein: CASSPDGSSYNEQFF; CDR3 DNA: TGTGCCAGCAGCCCGGACGGGAGCTCCTACAATGAGCAGTTCTTC
J gene: TRBJ2-5; D gene: TRBD2; clone size: .; V gene: TRBV4-2; CDR3 protein: CASSPTSGGDGETQYF; CDR3 DNA: TGTGCCAGCAGCCCGACTAGCGGGGGGGACGGGGAGACCCAGTACTTC
J gene: TRBJ1-1; D gene: TRBD1; clone size: .; V gene: TRBV7-3; CDR3 protein: CASSGTGGTEAFF; CDR3 DNA: TGTGCCAGCAGCGGTACAGGGGGCACTGAAGCTTTCTTT
J gene: TRBJ2-7; D gene: .; clone size: .; V gene: TRBV27; CDR3 protein: CASSLSPPRDILYEQYF; CDR3 DNA: TGTGCCAGCAGTTTAAGCCCCCCCCGGGACATCCTCTACGAGCAGTACTTC
J gene: TRBJ2-5; D gene: .; clone size: .; V gene: TRBV7-9; CDR3 protein: CASSFSRETQYF; CDR3 DNA: TGTGCCAGCAGCTTTTCAAGAGAGACCCAGTACTTC
J gene: TRBJ1-1; D gene: TRBD1; clone size: .; V gene: TRBV9; CDR3 protein: CASSGGTGAFF; CDR3 DNA: TGTGCCAGCAGCGGGGGGACAGGGGCTTTCTTT
J gene: TRBJ2-7; D gene: .; clone size: .; V gene: TRBV4-1; CDR3 protein: CASSQDPWGVEQYF; CDR3 DNA: TGCGCCAGCAGCCAAGACCCTTGGGGGGTCGAGCAGTACTTC
J gene: TRBJ2-2; D gene: .; clone size: .; V gene: TRBV5-1; CDR3 protein: CASSSSPNTGELFF; CDR3 DNA: TGCGCCAGCAGCTCCAGCCCTAACACCGGGGAGCTGTTTTTT
J gene: TRBJ2-2; D gene: TRBD2; clone size: .; V gene: TRBV29-1; CDR3 protein: CSVKGLAATGELFF; CDR3 DNA: TGCAGCGTGAAGGGACTAGCGGCGACCGGGGAGCTGTTTTTT
J gene: TRBJ2-3; D gene: TRBD2; clone size: .; V gene: TRBV5-6; CDR3 protein: CASSLGLAGWADTQYF; CDR3 DNA: TGTGCCAGCAGCTTAGGGCTAGCGGGGTGGGCAGATACGCAGTATTTT
J gene: TRBJ2-7; D gene: TRBD1; clone size: .; V gene: TRBV19; CDR3 protein: CASSSLTGGLDEQYF; CDR3 DNA: TGTGCCAGTAGTTCCCTAACAGGGGGTCTGGACGAGCAGTACTTC
J gene: TRBJ1-1; D gene: .; clone size: .; V gene: TRBV6-5; CDR3 protein: CAATVGPGAEAFF; CDR3 DNA: TGTGCCGCAACGGTAGGGCCGGGGGCTGAAGCTTTCTTT